This T cell receptor (beta chain) originates from a study of cytomegalovirus exposure and HLA in healthy donors. Study results and caveats: In a later analysis, compared with equally common non-associated chains, HLA-associated beta chains were more expanded. The likely explanation for a cluster of highly shared sequence variants was sequencing artifact.

This clone was counted a few times. Its antigen is currently unknown. Vbeta (60) and Jbeta (13) primers were used in the PCR. The method was immunoSEQ multiplex PCR; TCRdb's version includes in-frame clones alone and lacks a portion of them. The sample records 100,000 to 150,000 clones, 80% being singletons. Unmatched junction bases numbered 6, after V lost 5 bases and J lost 3 bases. The CDR3 contains 14 residues. The V gene's germline CDR1 is SEHNR and CDR2 FQNEAQ (reference sequence). The TCR comes from a man between 40 and 49 years old in good health and CMV-seronegative. This sequence joins TRBV7-9 and TRBJ1-1, with 7 bases lining up with TRBD1. Sequencing input: PBMCs. CDR3 loop: CASSAFRGDTEAFF. CDR3 DNA: TGTGCCAGCAGCGCGTTCAGGGGGGACACTGAAGCTTTCTTT.